This entry is about one T cell receptor (beta chain). This entry belongs to a study of T-cell reconstitution after alpha-beta-depleted transplantation in children. The authors prepared the TCRbeta library with unique molecular identifiers. TCRdb called the PCR reads again in MiXCR, with one record for every CDR3 protein. The sample lists some 490,000 distinct CDR3 sequences; approximately 12% were seen once. V trimming: 6 bases; J trimming: 7 bases; junction bases outside the gene matches: 9. The CDR3 contains 15 residues. The specimen was PBMCs from the stem cell graft donor, collected from the stem cell graft. The sequence came from a human donor who donated a stem cell graft to a child with combined immunodeficiency. The rearrangement uses TRBV12-3 or TRBV12-4 and TRBJ2-2, with TRBD1 matching 9 bases. Here the CDR3 reads CASSSNRGRIGELFF. The CDR3 DNA follows: TGTGCCAGCAGCTCCAACAGGGGGCGGATCGGGGAGCTGTTTTTT.